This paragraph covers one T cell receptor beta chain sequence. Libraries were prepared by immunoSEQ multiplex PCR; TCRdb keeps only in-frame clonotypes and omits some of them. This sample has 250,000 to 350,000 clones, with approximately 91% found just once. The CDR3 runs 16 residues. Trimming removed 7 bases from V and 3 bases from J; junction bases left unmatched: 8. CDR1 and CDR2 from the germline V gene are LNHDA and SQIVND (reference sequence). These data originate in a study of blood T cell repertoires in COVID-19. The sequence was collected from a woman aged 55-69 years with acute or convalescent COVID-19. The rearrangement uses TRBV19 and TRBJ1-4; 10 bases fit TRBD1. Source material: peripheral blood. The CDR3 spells CASMMGQGSANEKLFF. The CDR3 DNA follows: TGTGCCAGTATGATGGGACAGGGGTCGGCTAATGAAAAACTGTTTTTT.